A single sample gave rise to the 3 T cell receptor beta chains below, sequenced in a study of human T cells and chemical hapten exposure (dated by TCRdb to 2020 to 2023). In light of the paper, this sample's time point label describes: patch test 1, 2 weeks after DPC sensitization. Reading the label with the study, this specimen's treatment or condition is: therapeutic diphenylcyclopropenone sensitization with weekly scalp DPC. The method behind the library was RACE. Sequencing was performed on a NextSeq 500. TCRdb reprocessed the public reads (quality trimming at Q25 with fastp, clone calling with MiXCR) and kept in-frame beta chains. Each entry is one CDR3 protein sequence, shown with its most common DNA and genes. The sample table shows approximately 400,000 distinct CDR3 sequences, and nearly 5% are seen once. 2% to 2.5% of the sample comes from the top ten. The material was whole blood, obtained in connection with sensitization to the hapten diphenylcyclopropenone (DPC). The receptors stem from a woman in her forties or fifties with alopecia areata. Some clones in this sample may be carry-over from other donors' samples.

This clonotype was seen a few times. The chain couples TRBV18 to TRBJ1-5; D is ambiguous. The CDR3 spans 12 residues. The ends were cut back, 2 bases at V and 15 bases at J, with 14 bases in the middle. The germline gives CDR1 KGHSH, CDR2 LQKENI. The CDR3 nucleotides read TGTGCCAGCTCACCATCGTCAACCCCGCGGCATTTT. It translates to CASSPSSTPRHF.

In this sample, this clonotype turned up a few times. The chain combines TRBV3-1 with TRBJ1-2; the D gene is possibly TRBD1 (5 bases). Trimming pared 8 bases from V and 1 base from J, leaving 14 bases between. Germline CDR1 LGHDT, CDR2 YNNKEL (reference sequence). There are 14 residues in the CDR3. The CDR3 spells CASSRGWSNYGYTF. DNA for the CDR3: TGTGCCAGCTCACGGGGGTGGAGTAACTATGGCTACACCTTC.

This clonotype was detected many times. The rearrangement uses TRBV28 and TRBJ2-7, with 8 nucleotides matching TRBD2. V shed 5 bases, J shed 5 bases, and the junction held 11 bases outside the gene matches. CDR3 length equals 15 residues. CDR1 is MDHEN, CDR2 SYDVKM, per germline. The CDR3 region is CASSPPGGAANEQYF. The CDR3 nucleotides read TGTGCCAGCAGTCCCCCGGGGGGGGCGGCTAACGAGCAGTACTTC.